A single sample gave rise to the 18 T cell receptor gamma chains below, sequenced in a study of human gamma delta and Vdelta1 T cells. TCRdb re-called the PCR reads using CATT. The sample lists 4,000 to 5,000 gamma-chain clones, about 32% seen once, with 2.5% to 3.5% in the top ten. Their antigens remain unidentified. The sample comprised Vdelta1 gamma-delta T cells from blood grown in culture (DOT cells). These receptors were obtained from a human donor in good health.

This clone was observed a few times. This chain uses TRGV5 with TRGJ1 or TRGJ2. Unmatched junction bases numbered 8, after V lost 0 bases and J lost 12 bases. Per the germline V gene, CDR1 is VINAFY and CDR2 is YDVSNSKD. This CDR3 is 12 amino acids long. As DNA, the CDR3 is TGTGCCACCTGGGACAGGCTTAGTAGGAAACTCTTT. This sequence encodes CATWDRLSRKLF.

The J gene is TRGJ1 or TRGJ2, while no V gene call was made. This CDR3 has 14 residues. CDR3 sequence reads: CAAWGGRSYYKKLF. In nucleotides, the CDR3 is TGCGCTGCGTGGGGGGGCCGGTCGTATTATAAGAAACTCTTT.

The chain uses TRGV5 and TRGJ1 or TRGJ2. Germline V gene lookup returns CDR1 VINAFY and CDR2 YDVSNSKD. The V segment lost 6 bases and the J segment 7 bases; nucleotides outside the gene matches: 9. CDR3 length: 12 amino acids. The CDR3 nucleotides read TGTGCCACCTGGAACCCGGGGTATAAGAAACTCTTT. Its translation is CATWNPGYKKLF.

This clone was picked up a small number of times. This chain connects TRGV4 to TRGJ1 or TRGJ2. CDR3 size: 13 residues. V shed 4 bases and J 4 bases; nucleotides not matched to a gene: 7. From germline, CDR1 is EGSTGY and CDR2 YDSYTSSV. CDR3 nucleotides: TGTGCCACCTGGGACGCTCGATATTATAAGAAACTCTTT. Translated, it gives CATWDARYYKKLF.

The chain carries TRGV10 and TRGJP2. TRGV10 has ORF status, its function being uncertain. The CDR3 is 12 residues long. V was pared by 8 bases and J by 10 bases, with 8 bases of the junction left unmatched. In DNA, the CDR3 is TGTGCTGCGTGGGATTCAGGTTGGATCAAGACGTTT. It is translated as CAAWDSGWIKTF.

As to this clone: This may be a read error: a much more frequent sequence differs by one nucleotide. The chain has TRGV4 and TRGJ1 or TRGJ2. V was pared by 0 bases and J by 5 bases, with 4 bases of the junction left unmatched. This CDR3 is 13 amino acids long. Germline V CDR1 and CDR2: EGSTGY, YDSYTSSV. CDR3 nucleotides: TGTGCCACCTGGGATGGGCGGCATTATAAGAAACTCTTT. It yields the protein CATWDGRHYKKLF.

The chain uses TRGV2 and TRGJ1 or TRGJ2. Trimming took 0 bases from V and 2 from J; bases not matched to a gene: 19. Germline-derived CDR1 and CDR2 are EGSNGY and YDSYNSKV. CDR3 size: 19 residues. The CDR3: CATWDGPRTRQRDYYKKLF. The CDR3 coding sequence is TGTGCCACCTGGGACGGGCCGAGGACGCGACAGAGGGATTATTATAAGAAACTCTTT.

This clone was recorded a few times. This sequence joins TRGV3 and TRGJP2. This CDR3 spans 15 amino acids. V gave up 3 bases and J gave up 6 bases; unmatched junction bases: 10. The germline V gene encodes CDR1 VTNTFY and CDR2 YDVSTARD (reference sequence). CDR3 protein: CATWDPAWGDWIKTF. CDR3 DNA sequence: TGTGCCACCTGGGACCCCGCGTGGGGTGATTGGATCAAGACGTTT.

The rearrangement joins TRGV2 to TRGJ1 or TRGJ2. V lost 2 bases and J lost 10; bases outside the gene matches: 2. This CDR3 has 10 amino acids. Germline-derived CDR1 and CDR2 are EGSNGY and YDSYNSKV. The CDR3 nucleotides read TGTGCCACCTGGGACGTCAAGAAACTCTTT. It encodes CATWDVKKLF.

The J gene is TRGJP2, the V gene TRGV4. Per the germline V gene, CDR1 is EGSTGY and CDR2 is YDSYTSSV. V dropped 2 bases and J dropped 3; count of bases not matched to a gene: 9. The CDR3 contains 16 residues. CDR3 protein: CATWDVARGSDWIKTF. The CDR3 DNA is TGTGCCACCTGGGATGTGGCGAGAGGTAGTGATTGGATCAAGACGTTT.

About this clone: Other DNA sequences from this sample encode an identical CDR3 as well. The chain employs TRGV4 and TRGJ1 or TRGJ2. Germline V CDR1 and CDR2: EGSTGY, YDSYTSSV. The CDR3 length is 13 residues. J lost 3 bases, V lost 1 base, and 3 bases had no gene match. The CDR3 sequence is CATWDGSYYKKLF. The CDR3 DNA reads TGTGCCACCTGGGATGGATCTTATTATAAGAAACTCTTT.

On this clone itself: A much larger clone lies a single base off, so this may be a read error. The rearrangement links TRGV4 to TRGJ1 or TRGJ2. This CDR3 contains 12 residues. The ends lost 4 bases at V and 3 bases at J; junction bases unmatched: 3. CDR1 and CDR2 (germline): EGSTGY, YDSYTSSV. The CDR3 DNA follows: TGTGCCACCTGGGAAAGTTATTATAAGAAACTCTTT. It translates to CATWESYYKKLF.

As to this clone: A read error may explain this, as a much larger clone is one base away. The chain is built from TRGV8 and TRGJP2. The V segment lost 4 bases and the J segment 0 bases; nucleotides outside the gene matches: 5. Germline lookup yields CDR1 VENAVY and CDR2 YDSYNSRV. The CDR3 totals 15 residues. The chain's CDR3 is CATWDRYSSDWIKTF. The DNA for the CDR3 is TGTGCCACCTGGGACAGATATAGTAGTGATTGGATCAAGACGTTT.

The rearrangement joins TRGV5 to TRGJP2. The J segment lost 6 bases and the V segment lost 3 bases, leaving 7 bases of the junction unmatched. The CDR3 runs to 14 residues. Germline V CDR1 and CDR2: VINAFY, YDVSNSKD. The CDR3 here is CATWDFNGDWIKTF. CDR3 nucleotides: TGTGCCACCTGGGACTTCAACGGTGATTGGATCAAGACGTTT.

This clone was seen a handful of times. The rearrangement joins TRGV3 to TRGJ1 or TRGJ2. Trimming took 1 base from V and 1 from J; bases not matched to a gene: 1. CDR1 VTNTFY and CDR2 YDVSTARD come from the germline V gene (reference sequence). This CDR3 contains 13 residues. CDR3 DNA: TGTGCCACCTGGGACAGCAATTATTATAAGAAACTCTTT. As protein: CATWDSNYYKKLF.

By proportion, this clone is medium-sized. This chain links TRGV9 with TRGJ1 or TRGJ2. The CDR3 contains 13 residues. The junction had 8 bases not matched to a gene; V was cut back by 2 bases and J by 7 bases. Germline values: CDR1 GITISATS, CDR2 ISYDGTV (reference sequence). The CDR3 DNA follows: TGTGCCTTGTGGGAGGAGATCAACTATAAGAAACTCTTT. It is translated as CALWEEINYKKLF.

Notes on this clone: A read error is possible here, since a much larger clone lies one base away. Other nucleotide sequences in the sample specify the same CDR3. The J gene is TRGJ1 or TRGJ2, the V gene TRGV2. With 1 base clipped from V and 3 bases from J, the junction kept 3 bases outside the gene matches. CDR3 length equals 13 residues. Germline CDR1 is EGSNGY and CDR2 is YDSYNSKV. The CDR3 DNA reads TGTGCCACCTGGGACGGTCTTTATTATAAGAAACTCTTT. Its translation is CATWDGLYYKKLF.

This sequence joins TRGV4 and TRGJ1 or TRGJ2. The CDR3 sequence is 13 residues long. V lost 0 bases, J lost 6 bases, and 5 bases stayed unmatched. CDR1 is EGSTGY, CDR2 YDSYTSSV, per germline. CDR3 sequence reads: CATWDGPCYKKLF. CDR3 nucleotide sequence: TGTGCCACCTGGGATGGGCCATGTTATAAGAAACTCTTT.